The 21 T cell receptor beta chains listed next were all sequenced from one sample in a study of regulatory T cells in long-lasting Graves disease. The time point is: newly diagnosed GD, antithyroid drugs for less than 3 months. RNA from PBMCs was the source of the TCR library. Combining iRepertoire HTBI primers with Arm-PCR of CDR3 regions, the authors built TCR beta libraries. Each CDR3 protein is one row after TCRdb ran MiXCR on the multiplex PCR reads. Of some 350,000 distinct CDR3 sequences listed, around 15% are singletons. This same sample was also taken into another study, of T cells in Graves' hyperthyroidism and ophthalmopathy.

The sample in question was peripheral blood mononuclear cells (PBMCs), obtained at new diagnosis, from a patient treated with antithyroid drugs. These receptors were taken from a woman under 30 with Graves disease.

There are many counts of this clonotype. The genes are TRBV11-2 and TRBJ2-7; D unresolved. Deletions cut 0 bases from V and 9 bases from J, with 6 bases between. The germline CDR1 and CDR2 sequences are SGHAT and FQNNGV. The CDR3 length is 11 residues. The CDR3 coding sequence is TGTGCCAGCAGCTTAGATCGGCTGCAGTACTTC. This translates into CASSLDRLQYF.

This clonotype was recorded at least ten times. The V and J genes are TRBV6-2 or TRBV6-3 and TRBJ2-4, with a tentative D call TRBD2 (6 bases). The germline V gene encodes CDR1 MNHEY and CDR2 SVGEGT. Trimming stripped 4 bases from V and 0 bases from J, with 19 bases between. The CDR3 consists of 18 residues. This chain's CDR3 is CASSFHSGGVLAKNIQYF. The CDR3 nucleotides are TGTGCCAGCAGTTTTCACAGCGGAGGGGTTCTAGCCAAAAACATTCAGTACTTC.

On this clonotype itself: A read error may be the cause here, since a much bigger clone is one base away. The rearrangement joins TRBV5-4 to TRBJ1-1, with D perhaps TRBD1 (6 bases). V was pared by 4 bases and J by 0 bases, with 16 bases between. This CDR3 spans 16 amino acids. Germline V CDR1 and CDR2: SGHNT, YYREEE (reference sequence). The CDR3 sequence is CASSTGTSGMNTEAFF. The CDR3 coding sequence is TGTGCCAGCAGCACAGGGACGTCGGGAATGAACACTGAAGCTTTCTTT.

This clonotype was found many times. CDR3 amino acids: CSALGQGLSPLHF. CDR3 coding DNA: TGCAGTGCGCTAGGACAGGGACTATCACCCCTCCACTTT. V gene TRBV20-1 combines with J gene TRBJ1-6; 8 nucleotides match TRBD1. The junction had 8 bases not matched to a gene; V was cut back by 6 bases and J by 10 bases. Germline V CDR1 and CDR2: DFQATT, SNEGSKA (reference sequence). The CDR3 runs 13 residues.

In this sample, this clonotype turned up many times. The chain links TRBV12-3 or TRBV12-4 to TRBJ1-6; D unresolved. V was cut by 0 bases and J by 7 bases, with 10 bases left in between. This CDR3 comprises 15 residues. CDR3 bases: TGTGCCAGCAGTTTAGCGAGTGGGGTAAATTCACCCCTCCACTTT. Amino acids: CASSLASGVNSPLHF.

This clonotype was seen repeatedly, ten times or more. This sequence joins TRBV28 and TRBJ1-5; D gene ambiguous. Trimming stripped 5 bases from V and 4 bases from J, with 18 bases between. Germline V gene sequence: CDR1 MDHEN, CDR2 SYDVKM. The CDR3 length is 16 residues. CDR3 nucleotides: TGTGCCAGCAGTCGCTCACAAAGCCCGAGGAATCAGCCCCAGCATTTT. Protein: CASSRSQSPRNQPQHF.

This clonotype was detected ten times or more. V usage is TRBV5-6 and J usage is TRBJ1-5; tentatively, D is TRBD1 (5 bases). The CDR3 totals 15 residues. V was trimmed by 3 bases and J by 7 bases, leaving 17 bases between them. CDR1 is SGHDT and CDR2 is YYEEEE in the germline V gene. The CDR3 DNA reads as TGTGCCAGCAGCTGGGCAGACAGCAGAACCCAGCCCCAGCATTTT. Translating it yields CASSWADSRTQPQHF.

This clonotype was seen at least ten times. V is TRBV28 and J is TRBJ2-3; 7 bases match TRBD2. This CDR3 has 14 amino acids. Unmatched junction bases numbered 4, after V lost 7 bases and J lost 0 bases. Germline assignment: CDR1 MDHEN and CDR2 SYDVKM. The CDR3 loop is CASKRGGSTDTQYF. The CDR3 nucleotides are TGTGCCAGCAAAAGGGGAGGGAGCACAGATACGCAGTATTTT.

This clonotype was observed a few times. The chain couples TRBV20-1 to TRBJ2-7, with D perhaps matching TRBD2 (6 bases). Trimming stripped 1 base from V and 0 bases from J, with 19 bases between. This CDR3 region has 17 residues. From germline, CDR1 is DFQATT and CDR2 SNEGSKA (reference sequence). CDR3: CSARVVLSRLDSYEQYF. The CDR3 DNA sequence: TGCAGTGCTAGAGTTGTTTTATCGCGACTAGACTCCTACGAGCAGTACTTC.

This clonotype was seen many times. This rearrangement joins TRBV2 to TRBJ1-4; D is possibly TRBD1 (5 bases). V was clipped by 10 bases and J by 7 bases, with 16 bases between them. CDR1 is SNHLY and CDR2 is FYNNEI in the germline V gene. This CDR3 contains 13 residues. This CDR3 reads CATHRTLFEKLFF. CDR3 in DNA: TGTGCCACCCACAGGACCCTATTTGAAAAACTGTTTTTT. The variable domain in full, with the rest retrieved from reference TRBV2 and TRBJ1-4, is EPEVTQTPSHQVTQMGQEVILRCVPISNHLYFYWYRQILGQKVEFLVSFYNNEISEKSEIFDDQFSVERPDGSNFTLKIRSTKLEDSAMYFCATHRTLFEKLFFGSGTQLSVL.

Many counts were recorded for this clonotype. The chain has TRBV24-1 and TRBJ2-7; 7 bases are a match to TRBD2. The trim removed 0 bases at V and 4 bases at J, leaving 5 bases unmatched. CDR1 is KGHDR, CDR2 SFDVKD, per germline. CDR3 length: 15 residues. CDR3 protein: CATSDLREAAYEQYF. The CDR3 DNA reads TGTGCCACCAGTGATTTGCGGGAGGCGGCGTACGAGCAGTACTTC.

This clonotype has just a few counts. The chain carries TRBV5-4 and TRBJ2-7; D possibly uses TRBD1 or TRBD2 (5 bases each). The CDR3 is 13 amino acids. The V gene's germline CDR1 is SGHNT and CDR2 YYREEE (reference sequence). V was cut by 6 bases and J by 6 bases, with 16 bases left in between. CDR3 residues: CASNFRGSPEQYF. In nucleotides, the CDR3 is TGTGCCAGCAACTTTCGGGGCTCTCCCGAGCAGTACTTC.

The chain employs TRBV30 and TRBJ1-3, with D maybe TRBD1 (5 bases). V was clipped by 7 bases and J by 2 bases, with 18 bases between them. The CDR3 extends over 15 amino acids. Germline V lookup: CDR1 GTSNPN, CDR2 SVGIG (reference sequence). The CDR3 region has the DNA TGTGCCTCTTCGATTAGCGGGGCACCTGGAAACACCATATATTTT. Protein: CASSISGAPGNTIYF.

This clonotype has ten or more counts. This rearrangement joins TRBV5-1 to TRBJ1-2; 7 nucleotides line up with TRBD1. After removal of 4 bases from V and 5 bases from J, the junction contained 8 bases not matched to a gene. CDR1 and CDR2 from the germline V gene are SGHRS and YFSETQ. The CDR3 length is 14 residues. CDR3 region: CASSATGTEYGYTF. CDR3 coding DNA: TGCGCCAGCAGCGCAACCGGGACAGAATATGGCTACACCTTC.

This clonotype was detected many times. This rearrangement joins TRBV6-5 to TRBJ2-3; 8 positions agree with TRBD1. V lost 0 bases and J lost 1; bases outside the gene matches: 12. Germline V gene sequence: CDR1 MNHEY, CDR2 SVGAGI. The CDR3 sequence is 19 residues long. This chain's CDR3 is CASSYSMTGAPIGTDTQYF. In DNA form, the CDR3 reads TGTGCCAGCAGTTACTCGATGACAGGGGCCCCGATTGGCACAGATACGCAGTATTTT.

The sample holds many counts of this clonotype. The DNA for the CDR3 is TGTGCCAGCAGTCAGACTATCGGGGGCAATCAGCCCCAGCATTTT. This sequence encodes CASSQTIGGNQPQHF. The V and J genes are TRBV12-3 or TRBV12-4 and TRBJ1-5; D not certain. V lost 5 bases, J lost 2 bases, and 13 bases lay in between. The CDR3 length is 15 residues.

This clonotype came up many times. The gene calls are TRBV18 and TRBJ1-4; TRBD1 agrees at 8 bases. Trimming cost V 4 bases and J 7 bases; bases outside gene matches: 8. From germline, CDR1 is KGHSH and CDR2 LQKENI. There are 15 residues in the CDR3. CDR3 amino acids: CASSLPGTGVEKLFF. Written as DNA, the CDR3 is TGTGCCAGCTCACTTCCGGGGACAGGTGTTGAAAAACTGTTTTTT.

The chain carries TRBV5-1 and TRBJ2-2, with 7 bases fitting TRBD2. Per the germline V gene, CDR1 is SGHRS and CDR2 is YFSETQ. The ends lost 4 bases at V and 5 bases at J; junction bases unmatched: 11. This CDR3 is 16 amino acids long. CDR3 residues: CASSVTGGRSTGELFF. The CDR3 DNA sequence: TGCGCCAGCAGCGTAACTGGCGGGAGATCTACCGGGGAGCTGTTTTTT.

This clonotype was counted many times. The chain combines TRBV27 with TRBJ2-3; D gene ambiguous. The CDR3 sequence is 15 residues long. Germline loops: CDR1 MNHEY, CDR2 SMNVEV (reference sequence). The V end was cut by 2 bases, the J end by 6 bases, with 15 bases between. The CDR3: CASSLGSRPRDTQYF. The CDR3, as DNA: TGTGCCAGCAGTTTAGGATCCCGGCCCCGGGATACGCAGTATTTT.

The chain joins TRBV28 to TRBJ2-2, with 8 bases fitting TRBD1. Germline CDR1 is MDHEN and CDR2 is SYDVKM. V dropped 2 bases and J dropped 4; count of bases not matched to a gene: 3. This CDR3 comprises 15 residues. CDR3 sequence reads: CASSLQGAPTGELFF. In DNA form, the CDR3 reads TGTGCCAGCAGTTTACAGGGGGCCCCCACCGGGGAGCTGTTTTTT.

The table lists this clonotype with a few counts. The chain uses TRBV27 and TRBJ1-6; D perhaps matches TRBD1 (6 bases). Germline V gene data show CDR1 as MNHEY and CDR2 as SMNVEV (reference sequence). Trimming took 5 bases from V and 7 from J, leaving 18 bases between them. The CDR3 extends over 16 amino acids. This CDR3 reads CASSGRWEGGNSPLHF. CDR3 nucleotide sequence: TGTGCCAGCAGTGGCCGGTGGGAGGGGGGGAATTCACCCCTCCACTTT.